There are many counts of the clone carrying this T cell receptor beta chain. This record belongs to a study of Graves' ophthalmopathy and Graves' hyperthyroidism. Germline assignment: CDR1 KGHSH and CDR2 LQKENI. This CDR3 has 11 amino acids. V was trimmed by 2 bases and J by 6 bases, leaving 5 bases between them. For repertoire sequencing, the TCR beta CDR3 regions were amplified from RNA transcripts. HTBI primers primed a first-round RT-PCR, and a second-round multiplex PCR followed. TCRdb re-analysed the multiplex PCR reads in MiXCR, keeping a single row per CDR3 protein. The table shows 600,000 to 650,000 distinct CDR3 sequences, with approximately 21% occurring only once. Newly diagnosed, the hyperthyroidism patients had under 2 months' duration and were aged 18 to 65.

Sequences were obtained from peripheral blood. The receptor was derived from a woman younger than 35 with stable Graves' hyperthyroidism. Some clones in this sample may be carry-over from other donors' samples. The chain carries TRBV18 and TRBJ2-7, with D possibly TRBD1 on 5 matching bases. CDR3 sequence: CASSPGAEQYF. Written as DNA, the CDR3 is TGTGCCAGCTCACCAGGGGCCGAGCAGTACTTC.